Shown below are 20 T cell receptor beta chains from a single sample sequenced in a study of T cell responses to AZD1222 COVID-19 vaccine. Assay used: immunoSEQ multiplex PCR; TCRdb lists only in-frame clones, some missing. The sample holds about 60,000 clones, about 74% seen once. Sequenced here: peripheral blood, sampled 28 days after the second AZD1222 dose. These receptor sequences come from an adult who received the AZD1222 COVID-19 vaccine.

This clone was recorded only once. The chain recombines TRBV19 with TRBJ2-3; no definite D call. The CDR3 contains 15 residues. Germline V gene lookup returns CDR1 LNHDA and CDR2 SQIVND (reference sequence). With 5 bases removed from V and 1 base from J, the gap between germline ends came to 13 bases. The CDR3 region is CASSRRWDRTDTQYF. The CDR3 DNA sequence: TGTGCCAGTAGTCGACGGTGGGATCGCACAGATACGCAGTATTTT.

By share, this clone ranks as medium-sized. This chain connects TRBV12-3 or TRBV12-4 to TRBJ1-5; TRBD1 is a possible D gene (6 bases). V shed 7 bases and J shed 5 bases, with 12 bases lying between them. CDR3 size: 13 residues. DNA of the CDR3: TGTGCCAGCAAAAGGGGGAGCGATCAGCCCCAGCATTTT. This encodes CASKRGSDQPQHF.

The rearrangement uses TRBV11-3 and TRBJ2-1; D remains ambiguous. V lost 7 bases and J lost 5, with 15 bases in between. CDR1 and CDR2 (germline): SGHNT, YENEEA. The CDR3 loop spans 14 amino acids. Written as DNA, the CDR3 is TGTGCCAGCACCCGCTCGGACGGCCACAATGAGCAGTTCTTC. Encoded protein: CASTRSDGHNEQFF.

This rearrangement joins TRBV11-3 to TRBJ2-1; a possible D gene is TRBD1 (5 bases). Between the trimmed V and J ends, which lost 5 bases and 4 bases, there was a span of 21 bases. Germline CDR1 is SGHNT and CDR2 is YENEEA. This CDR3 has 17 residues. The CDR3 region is CASSPPRADSGYNEQFF. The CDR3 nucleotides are TGTGCCAGCAGCCCACCCCGGGCCGACAGTGGGTACAATGAGCAGTTCTTC.

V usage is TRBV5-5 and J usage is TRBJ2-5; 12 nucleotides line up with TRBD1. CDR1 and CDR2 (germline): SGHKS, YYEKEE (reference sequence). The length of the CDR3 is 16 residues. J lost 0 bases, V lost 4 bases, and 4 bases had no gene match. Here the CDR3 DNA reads TGTGCCAGCAGCCCTGGGACAGGGGGCTACCAAGAGACCCAGTACTTC. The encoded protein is CASSPGTGGYQETQYF.

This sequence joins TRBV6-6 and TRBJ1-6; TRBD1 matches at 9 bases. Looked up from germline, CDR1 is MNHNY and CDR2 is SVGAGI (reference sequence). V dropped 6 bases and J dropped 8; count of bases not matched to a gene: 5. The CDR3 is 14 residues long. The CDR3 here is CASRAQGADSPLHF. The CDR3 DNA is TGTGCCAGCAGGGCACAGGGGGCGGATTCACCCCTCCACTTT.

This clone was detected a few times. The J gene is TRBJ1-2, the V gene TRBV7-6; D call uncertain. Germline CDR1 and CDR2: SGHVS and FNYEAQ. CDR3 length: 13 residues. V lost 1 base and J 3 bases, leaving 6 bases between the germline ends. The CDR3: CASSLGPYYGYTF. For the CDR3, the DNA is TGTGCCAGCAGCTTAGGCCCTTACTATGGCTACACCTTC.

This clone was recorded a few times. The CDR3 loop reads CASKLRGGLGNEQFF. The CDR3 bases are TGTGCCAGCAAACTTCGGGGGGGCCTCGGCAATGAGCAGTTCTTC. The genes are TRBV27 and TRBJ2-1; 8 positions match TRBD2. V trimming: 7 bases; J trimming: 6 bases; junction bases outside the gene matches: 11. The CDR3 length is 15 residues. Germline CDR1 and CDR2: MNHEY and SMNVEV (reference sequence).

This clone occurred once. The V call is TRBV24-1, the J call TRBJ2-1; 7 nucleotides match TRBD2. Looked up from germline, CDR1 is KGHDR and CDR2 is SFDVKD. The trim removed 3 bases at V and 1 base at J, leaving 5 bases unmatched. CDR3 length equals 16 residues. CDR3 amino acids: CATSDGGGISYNEQFF. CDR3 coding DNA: TGTGCCACCAGTGATGGCGGGGGTATATCCTACAATGAGCAGTTCTTC.

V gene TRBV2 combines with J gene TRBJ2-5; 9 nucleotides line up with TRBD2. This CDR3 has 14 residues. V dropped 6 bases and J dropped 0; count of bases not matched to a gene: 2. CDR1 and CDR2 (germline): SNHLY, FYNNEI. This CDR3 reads CASRLAGNQETQYF. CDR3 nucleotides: TGTGCCAGCAGGCTAGCGGGGAACCAAGAGACCCAGTACTTC.

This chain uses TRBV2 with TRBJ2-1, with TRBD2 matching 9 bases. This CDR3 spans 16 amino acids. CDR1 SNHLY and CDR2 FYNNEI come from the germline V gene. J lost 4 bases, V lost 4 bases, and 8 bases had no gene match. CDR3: CASSGPVAGAYNEQFF. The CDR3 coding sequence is TGTGCCAGCAGTGGCCCCGTAGCGGGGGCGTACAATGAGCAGTTCTTC.

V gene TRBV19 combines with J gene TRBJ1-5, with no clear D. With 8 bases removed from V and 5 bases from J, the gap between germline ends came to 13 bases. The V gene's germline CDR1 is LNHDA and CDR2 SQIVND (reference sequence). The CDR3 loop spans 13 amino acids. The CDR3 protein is CASAWELDQPQHF. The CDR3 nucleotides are TGTGCCAGTGCCTGGGAGTTGGATCAGCCCCAGCATTTT.

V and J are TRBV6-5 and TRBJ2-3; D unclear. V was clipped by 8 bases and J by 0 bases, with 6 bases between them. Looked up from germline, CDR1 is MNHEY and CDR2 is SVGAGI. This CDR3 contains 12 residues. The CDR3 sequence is CASETSTDTQYF. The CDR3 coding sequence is TGTGCCAGCGAGACTAGCACAGATACGCAGTATTTT.

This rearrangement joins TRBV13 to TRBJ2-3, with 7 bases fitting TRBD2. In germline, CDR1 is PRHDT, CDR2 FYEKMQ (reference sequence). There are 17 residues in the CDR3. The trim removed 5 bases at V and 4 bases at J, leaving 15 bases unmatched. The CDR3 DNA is TGTGCCAGCAGCCGTTTCCTAGCGGCGGAGAGTGCAGATACGCAGTATTTT. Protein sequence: CASSRFLAAESADTQYF.

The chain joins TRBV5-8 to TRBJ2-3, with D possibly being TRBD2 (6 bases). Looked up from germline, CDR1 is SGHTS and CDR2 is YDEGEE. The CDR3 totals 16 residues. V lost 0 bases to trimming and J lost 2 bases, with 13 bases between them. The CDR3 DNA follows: TGTGCCAGCAGCTTGGGACTAGTAGTTCCCACAGATACGCAGTATTTT. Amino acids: CASSLGLVVPTDTQYF.

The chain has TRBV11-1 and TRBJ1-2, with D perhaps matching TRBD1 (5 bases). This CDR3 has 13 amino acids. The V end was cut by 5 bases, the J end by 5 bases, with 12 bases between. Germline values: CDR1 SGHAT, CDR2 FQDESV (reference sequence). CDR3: CASSPDKEYGYTF. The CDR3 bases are TGTGCCAGCAGCCCGGACAAGGAATATGGCTACACCTTC.

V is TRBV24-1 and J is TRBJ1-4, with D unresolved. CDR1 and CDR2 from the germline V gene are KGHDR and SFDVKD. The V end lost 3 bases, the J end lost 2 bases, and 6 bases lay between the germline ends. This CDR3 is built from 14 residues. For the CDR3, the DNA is TGTGCCACCAGTGATGGGCAGACTAATGAAAAACTGTTTTTT. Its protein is CATSDGQTNEKLFF.

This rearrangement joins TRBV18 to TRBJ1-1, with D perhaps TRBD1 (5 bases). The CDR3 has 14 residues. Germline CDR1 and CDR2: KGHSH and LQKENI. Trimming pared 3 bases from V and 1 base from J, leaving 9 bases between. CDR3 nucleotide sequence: TGTGCCAGCTCACCGGCAGGGACGAACACTGAAGCTTTCTTT. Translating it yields CASSPAGTNTEAFF.

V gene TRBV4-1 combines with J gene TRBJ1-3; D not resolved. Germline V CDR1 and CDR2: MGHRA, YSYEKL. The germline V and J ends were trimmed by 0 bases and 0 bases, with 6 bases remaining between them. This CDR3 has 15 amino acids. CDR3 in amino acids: CASSQEGTSGNTIYF. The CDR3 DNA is TGCGCCAGCAGCCAAGAAGGAACCTCTGGAAACACCATATATTTT.

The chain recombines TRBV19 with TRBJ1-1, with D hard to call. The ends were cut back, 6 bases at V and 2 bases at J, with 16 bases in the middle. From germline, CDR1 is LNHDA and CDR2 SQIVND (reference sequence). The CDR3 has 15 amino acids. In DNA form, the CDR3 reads TGTGCCAGTAGGGGGAACCAACTTTTAAACACTGAAGCTTTCTTT. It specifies CASRGNQLLNTEAFF.